Below, 29 T cell receptor beta chains from the same sample are listed, as sequenced in a study of blood T cell repertoires in COVID-19. Method: immunoSEQ multiplex PCR; TCRdb's copy keeps in-frame clones and lacks some. The repertoire holds more than 95,000 clones, with over 80% as singletons. Material: peripheral blood. These receptor sequences come from a man aged 45-65 years with acute or convalescent COVID-19.

V usage is TRBV15 and J usage is TRBJ2-7; 11 positions match TRBD2. This CDR3 is 15 amino acids long. Looked up from germline, CDR1 is LNHNV and CDR2 is YYDKDF (reference sequence). V lost 5 bases to trimming and J lost 3 bases; unmatched junction nucleotides: 6. The CDR3 is CATSARLAGNYEQYF. The CDR3 nucleotides are TGTGCCACCAGCGCGCGACTAGCGGGAAACTACGAGCAGTACTTC. The entire variable domain, with the rest obtained from reference TRBV15 and TRBJ2-7, is as follows: DAMVIQNPRYQVTQFGKPVTLSCSQTLNHNVMYWYQQKSSQAPKLLFHYYDKDFNNEADTPDNFQSRRPNTSFCFLDIRSPGLGDTAMYLCATSARLAGNYEQYFGPGTRLTVT.

A few counts support this clone. The CDR3 here is CASSESGSGNEQFF. The DNA for the CDR3 is TGTGCCAGCAGTGAAAGCGGATCAGGCAATGAGCAGTTCTTC. V usage is TRBV25-1 and J usage is TRBJ2-1; possibly TRBD2 for D (5 bases). CDR3 length equals 14 residues. Germline V gene lookup returns CDR1 MGHDK and CDR2 SYGVNS. Trimming cost V 2 bases and J 6 bases, with 11 bases left between them.

This clone was picked up one time. J is TRBJ1-3 and V is TRBV28, with no clear D. V was shortened by 3 bases and J by 3 bases, with 15 bases between the two germline ends. Germline CDR1 is MDHEN and CDR2 is SYDVKM. This CDR3 has 16 residues. The CDR3 region is CASSFRSYGVGNTIYF. For the CDR3, the DNA is TGTGCCAGCAGTTTTAGGAGTTACGGGGTTGGAAACACCATATATTTT.

V gene TRBV5-6 combines with J gene TRBJ2-1, with 13 bases matching TRBD2. The CDR3 is 19 residues long. The germline V gene encodes CDR1 SGHDT and CDR2 YYEEEE. V trimming: 4 bases; J trimming: 2 bases; junction bases outside the gene matches: 12. CDR3 DNA sequence: TGTGCCAGCAGCGAGCTCCTCAGGGGACTAGCGGGGCCCTACAATGAGCAGTTCTTC. Protein: CASSELLRGLAGPYNEQFF.

The DNA for the CDR3 is TGTGCCAGCTCCTTCTACGAGCAGTACTTC. This encodes CASSFYEQYF. The chain joins TRBV19 to TRBJ2-7; no reliable D call. The CDR3 extends over 10 amino acids. The germline V and J ends were trimmed by 9 bases and 3 bases, with 6 bases remaining between them. Looked up from germline, CDR1 is LNHDA and CDR2 is SQIVND (reference sequence).

This chain connects TRBV28 to TRBJ2-7; 8 bases are shared with TRBD1. The V gene's germline CDR1 is MDHEN and CDR2 SYDVKM. The CDR3 has 14 amino acids. Trimming cost V 3 bases and J 5 bases; bases outside gene matches: 6. The CDR3 region is CASSFSGGAHEQYF. For the CDR3, the DNA is TGTGCCAGCAGTTTTTCAGGGGGCGCCCACGAGCAGTACTTC.

The chain links TRBV7-6 to TRBJ2-2; D unclear. The ends were cut back, 1 base at V and 2 bases at J, with 8 bases in the middle. Germline CDR1 and CDR2: SGHVS and FNYEAQ. The CDR3 contains 15 residues. The CDR3 DNA reads TGTGCCAGCAGCTTAGTTAACAGTAACACCGGGGAGCTGTTTTTT. Protein: CASSLVNSNTGELFF.

The chain couples TRBV5-1 to TRBJ2-1; maybe TRBD2 (6 bases). V was clipped by 0 bases and J by 9 bases, with 7 bases between them. Germline CDR1 is SGHRS and CDR2 is YFSETQ. This CDR3 region has 12 residues. The CDR3 DNA reads TGCGCCAGCAGCTTGGTGGGGGGTGAGCAGTTCTTC. It codes for CASSLVGGEQFF.

The rearrangement links TRBV24-1 to TRBJ2-2, with D perhaps TRBD1 (6 bases). This CDR3 spans 13 amino acids. The V end was cut by 10 bases, the J end by 3 bases, with 11 bases between. Germline assignment: CDR1 KGHDR and CDR2 SFDVKD. In DNA form, the CDR3 reads TGTGCCACGGGGCAGGGGTACACCGGGGAGCTGTTTTTT. This encodes CATGQGYTGELFF.

The chain employs TRBV19 and TRBJ2-1; D is uncertain. This CDR3 is built from 11 residues. The germline CDR1 and CDR2 sequences are LNHDA and SQIVND (reference sequence). Trimming removed 5 bases from V and 8 bases from J, with 7 bases in between. The chain's CDR3 is CASSLGDEQFF. DNA of the CDR3: TGTGCCAGTAGTTTAGGCGATGAGCAGTTCTTC.

The chain employs TRBV7-9 and TRBJ1-4; TRBD1 aligns across 7 bases. The CDR3 has 16 residues. From germline, CDR1 is SEHNR and CDR2 FQNEAQ (reference sequence). After removal of 6 bases from V and 4 bases from J, the junction contained 11 bases not matched to a gene. This CDR3 reads CASSADGTAFNEKLFF. The CDR3 bases are TGTGCCAGCAGTGCTGACGGGACAGCCTTTAATGAAAAACTGTTTTTT.

The chain is built from TRBV4-2 and TRBJ2-2; 14 bases are shared with TRBD2. The trim removed 4 bases at V and 3 bases at J, leaving 7 bases unmatched. Germline V CDR1 and CDR2: LGHNA, YNFKEQ. This CDR3 spans 18 amino acids. The CDR3 reads CASSPGLAGGRYTGELFF. The CDR3 DNA is TGTGCCAGCAGCCCCGGACTAGCGGGAGGCCGTTACACCGGGGAGCTGTTTTTT.

The chain recombines TRBV5-4 with TRBJ2-7; a weak D match, TRBD2 (5 bases). The CDR3 contains 13 residues. V dropped 6 bases and J dropped 0 bases, with 10 bases sitting between them. The V gene's germline CDR1 is SGHNT and CDR2 YYREEE (reference sequence). The CDR3 coding sequence is TGTGCCAGCACGGGGTTTGACTCCTACGAGCAGTACTTC. Amino acid sequence: CASTGFDSYEQYF.

The CDR3 bases are TGTGCCAGCAGCTTACAGAAAACCTACGAGCAGTACTTC. It yields the protein CASSLQKTYEQYF. The chain has TRBV7-8 and TRBJ2-7; D is unclear. V was clipped by 2 bases and J by 2 bases, with 7 bases between them. The CDR3 contains 13 residues. Germline V gene data show CDR1 as SGHVS and CDR2 as FQNEAQ.

This clone was counted a single time. The chain combines TRBV27 with TRBJ2-1; 8 nucleotides agree with TRBD1. The CDR3 length is 15 residues. Trimming removed 5 bases from V and 7 bases from J; junction bases left unmatched: 10. Germline V lookup: CDR1 MNHEY, CDR2 SMNVEV (reference sequence). The CDR3 DNA is TGTGCCAGCAGTCCTTGGACAGGGATGAGAAATGAGCAGTTCTTC. As protein: CASSPWTGMRNEQFF.

The chain uses TRBV5-1 and TRBJ1-4; D is uncertain. The CDR3 extends over 14 amino acids. CDR1 SGHRS and CDR2 YFSETQ come from the germline V gene. Trimming shortened V by 4 bases and J by 7 bases, and 14 bases separated the two germline ends. The CDR3 here is CASSQGGLVEKLFF. CDR3 in DNA: TGCGCCAGCAGCCAAGGAGGGTTGGTTGAAAAACTGTTTTTT.

The rearrangement joins TRBV18 to TRBJ2-7; 8 bases are shared with TRBD2. The CDR3 is made up of 16 amino acids. V dropped 3 bases and J dropped 0; count of bases not matched to a gene: 7. The V gene's germline CDR1 is KGHSH and CDR2 LQKENI. DNA for the CDR3: TGTGCCAGCTCACCCGGACTAGCACTTCGCTCCTACGAGCAGTACTTC. This sequence encodes CASSPGLALRSYEQYF.

V gene TRBV10-3 combines with J gene TRBJ2-5; D is possibly TRBD1 (5 bases). CDR3 length: 14 amino acids. V was shortened by 3 bases and J by 5 bases, with 13 bases between the two germline ends. Germline values: CDR1 ENHRY, CDR2 SYGVKD. CDR3 protein: CAISDIGVMETQYF. In DNA form, the CDR3 reads TGTGCCATCAGTGATATAGGGGTAATGGAGACCCAGTACTTC.

The chain couples TRBV28 to TRBJ2-7; a weak D match, TRBD2 (6 bases). The germline CDR1 and CDR2 sequences are MDHEN and SYDVKM. The V end was cut by 2 bases, the J end by 0 bases, with 11 bases between. The CDR3 sequence is 15 residues long. The CDR3 nucleotides read TGTGCCAGCAGTTTAGAGGAGGGGCCCTCCTACGAGCAGTACTTC. Amino acids: CASSLEEGPSYEQYF.

The rearrangement uses TRBV7-9 and TRBJ2-1, with TRBD2 identical over 7 bases. CDR1 and CDR2 (germline): SEHNR, FQNEAQ (reference sequence). The CDR3 totals 17 residues. The ends lost 3 bases at V and 8 bases at J; junction bases unmatched: 16. CDR3 in DNA: TGTGCCAGCAGCTTGGGGTTTCGGGGAGGGCCAACCCATGAGCAGTTCTTC. The encoded protein is CASSLGFRGGPTHEQFF.

This chain links TRBV11-3 with TRBJ1-1; D perhaps matches TRBD1 (5 bases). CDR3 length: 15 residues. Per the germline V gene, CDR1 is SGHNT and CDR2 is YENEEA. Between the trimmed V and J ends, which lost 1 base and 3 bases, there was a span of 12 bases. CDR3 nucleotides: TGTGCCAGCAGCTTAGTCCTAAAAGGGGACACTGAAGCTTTCTTT. Protein product: CASSLVLKGDTEAFF.

This chain links TRBV5-1 with TRBJ2-1, with 7 bases lining up with TRBD1. From germline, CDR1 is SGHRS and CDR2 YFSETQ. The CDR3 runs to 15 residues. With V trimmed by 0 bases and J by 2 bases, 2 bases remained unmatched. CDR3 protein: CASSLGQGTYNEQFF. The DNA for the CDR3 is TGCGCCAGCAGCTTGGGACAGGGCACCTACAATGAGCAGTTCTTC.

J is TRBJ2-1 and V is TRBV12-3 or TRBV12-4; no clear D gene. V dropped 1 base and J dropped 8 bases, with 9 bases sitting between them. This CDR3 has 13 amino acids. The CDR3 DNA sequence: TGTGCCAGCAGTTTAGGACCTCGGGATGAGCAGTTCTTC. Its translation: CASSLGPRDEQFF.

In this sample, this clone turned up a few times. The CDR3 is CASSPPGGPFVGSTDTQYF. The CDR3 region has the DNA TGTGCCAGCAGCCCCCCAGGTGGCCCCTTCGTTGGGAGCACAGATACGCAGTATTTT. V is TRBV7-8 and J is TRBJ2-3, with unresolved D. Germline CDR1 SGHVS, CDR2 FQNEAQ. This CDR3 spans 19 amino acids. V was shortened by 5 bases and J by 0 bases, with 24 bases between the two germline ends.

This clone was picked up one time. This chain links TRBV28 with TRBJ1-6, with TRBD1 as a possible D gene (6 bases). V lost 1 base and J 10 bases, leaving 14 bases between the germline ends. The CDR3 length is 15 residues. Germline CDR1 MDHEN, CDR2 SYDVKM. The CDR3 loop reads CASSLLRGARSPLHF. The CDR3 DNA sequence: TGTGCCAGCAGTTTATTACGGGGGGCGCGATCACCCCTCCACTTT.

The rearrangement uses TRBV20-1 and TRBJ1-2; D gene ambiguous. CDR3 length equals 11 residues. The germline gives CDR1 DFQATT, CDR2 SNEGSKA (reference sequence). With 1 base removed from V and 8 bases from J, the gap between germline ends came to 8 bases. CDR3 sequence reads: CSARVLRGYTF. The CDR3 bases are TGCAGTGCTAGAGTGCTACGGGGCTACACCTTC.

V gene TRBV2 combines with J gene TRBJ2-7; 9 bases are a match to TRBD1. This CDR3 spans 16 amino acids. Per germline, CDR1 SNHLY and CDR2 FYNNEI. V lost 6 bases, J lost 3 bases, and 12 bases stayed unmatched. CDR3 loop: CASSPLPGQGVYEQYF. The CDR3 bases are TGTGCCAGCAGCCCCCTCCCGGGACAGGGAGTCTACGAGCAGTACTTC.

CDR3: CATRDRDNTEAFF. The DNA for the CDR3 is TGTGCCACCAGGGACAGAGATAACACTGAAGCTTTCTTT. This rearrangement joins TRBV24-1 to TRBJ1-1; tentatively, D is TRBD1 (6 bases). Germline V CDR1 and CDR2: KGHDR, SFDVKD. V lost 7 bases, J lost 2 bases, and 10 bases lay in between. The CDR3 covers 13 residues.

This rearrangement joins TRBV11-2 to TRBJ2-7; tentative D call: TRBD1 (6 bases). Deletions cut 5 bases from V and 0 bases from J, with 14 bases between. In germline, CDR1 is SGHAT, CDR2 FQNNGV. The CDR3 is 15 residues long. CDR3 in DNA: TGTGCCAGCAGCCCAGGTACAGGGTCCTCCTACGAGCAGTACTTC. Translation: CASSPGTGSSYEQYF.